This T cell receptor beta chain emerged from a study of immune evolution from preneoplasia to lung adenocarcinoma. Per germline, CDR1 SGDLS and CDR2 YYNGEE. The CDR3 spans 15 residues. V lost 0 bases and J lost 3, with 12 bases in between. Profiling relied on immunoSEQ multiplex PCR, and the TCRdb table lists in-frame clones only, not all of them. The repertoire has some 15,000 clones, about 82% of them found once; the top ten carry 4.2%. Study-level findings and limits: Highest clonality occurred in KRAS-mutant, not EGFR-mutant or double wild-type, nodules.

About this clone: Its antigen is not identified.

The chain couples TRBV9 to TRBJ2-5; perhaps D is TRBD1 or TRBD2 (5 bases each). The sequence was obtained from a person between 65 and 80 years old with lung adenocarcinoma. What was sequenced was FFPE minimally invasive lung adenocarcinoma tissue. The CDR3: CASSVEWGTEETQYF. CDR3 nucleotides: TGTGCCAGCAGCGTAGAATGGGGGACGGAAGAGACCCAGTACTTC.